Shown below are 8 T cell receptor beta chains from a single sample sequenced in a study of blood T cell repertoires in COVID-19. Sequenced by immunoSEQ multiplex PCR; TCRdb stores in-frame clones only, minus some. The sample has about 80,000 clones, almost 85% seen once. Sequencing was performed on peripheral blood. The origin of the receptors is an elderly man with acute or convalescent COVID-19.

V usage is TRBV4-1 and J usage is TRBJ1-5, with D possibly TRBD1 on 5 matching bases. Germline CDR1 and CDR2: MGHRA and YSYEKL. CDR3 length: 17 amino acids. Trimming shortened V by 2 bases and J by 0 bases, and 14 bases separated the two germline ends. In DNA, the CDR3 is TGCGCCAGCAGCCAAAGGGACTCCGCTGATAGCAATCAGCCCCAGCATTTT. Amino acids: CASSQRDSADSNQPQHF.

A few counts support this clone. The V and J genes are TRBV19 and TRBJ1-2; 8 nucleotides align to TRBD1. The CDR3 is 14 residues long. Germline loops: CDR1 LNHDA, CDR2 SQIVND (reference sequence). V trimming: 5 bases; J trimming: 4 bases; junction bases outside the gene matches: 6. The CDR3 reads CASSAGGEGYGYTF. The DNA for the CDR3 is TGTGCCAGTAGTGCAGGGGGCGAGGGCTATGGCTACACCTTC.

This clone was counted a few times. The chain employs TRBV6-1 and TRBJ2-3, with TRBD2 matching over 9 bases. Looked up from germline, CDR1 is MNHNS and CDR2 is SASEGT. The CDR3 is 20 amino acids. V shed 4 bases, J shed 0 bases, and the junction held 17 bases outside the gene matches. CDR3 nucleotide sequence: TGTGCCAGCAGTGTCCCTAGCGGGGTGTACCAAACAACTAGCACAGATACGCAGTATTTT. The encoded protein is CASSVPSGVYQTTSTDTQYF.

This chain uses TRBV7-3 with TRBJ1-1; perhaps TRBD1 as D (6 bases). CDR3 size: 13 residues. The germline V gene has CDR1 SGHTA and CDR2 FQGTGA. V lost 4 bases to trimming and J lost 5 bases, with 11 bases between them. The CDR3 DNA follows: TGTGCCAGCAGCTCAAATCAGGGGACTGAAGCTTTCTTT. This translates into CASSSNQGTEAFF.

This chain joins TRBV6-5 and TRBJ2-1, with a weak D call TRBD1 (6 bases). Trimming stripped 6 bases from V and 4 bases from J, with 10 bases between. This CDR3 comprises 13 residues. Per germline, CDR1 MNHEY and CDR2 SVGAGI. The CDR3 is CASSWGQYNEQFF. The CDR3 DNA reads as TGTGCCAGCAGCTGGGGACAATACAATGAGCAGTTCTTC.

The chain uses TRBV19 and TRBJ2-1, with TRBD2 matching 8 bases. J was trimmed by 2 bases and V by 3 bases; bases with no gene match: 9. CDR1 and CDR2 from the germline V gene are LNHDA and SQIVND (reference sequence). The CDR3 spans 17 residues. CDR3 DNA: TGTGCCAGTAGTATCCCCGCTAGCGGGCCAGCCTACAATGAGCAGTTCTTC. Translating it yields CASSIPASGPAYNEQFF.

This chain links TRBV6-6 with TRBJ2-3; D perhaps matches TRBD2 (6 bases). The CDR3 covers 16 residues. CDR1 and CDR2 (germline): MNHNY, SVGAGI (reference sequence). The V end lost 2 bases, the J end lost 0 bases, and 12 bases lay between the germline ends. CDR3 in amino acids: CASSYPEGSSTDTQYF. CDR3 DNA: TGTGCCAGCAGTTACCCGGAGGGTTCTAGCACAGATACGCAGTATTTT.

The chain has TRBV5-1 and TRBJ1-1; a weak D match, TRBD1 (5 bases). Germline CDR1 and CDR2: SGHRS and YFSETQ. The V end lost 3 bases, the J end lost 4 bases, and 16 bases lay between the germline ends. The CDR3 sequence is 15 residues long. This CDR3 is CASSSTANGGTEAFF. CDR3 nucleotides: TGCGCCAGCAGCTCGACAGCGAACGGGGGCACTGAAGCTTTCTTT.